A selection of T cell receptor beta chains follows, all from one sample in a study of early T cells in non-severe SARS-CoV-2 infection. TCRdb passed the 5' RACE reads through MiXCR, listing each CDR3 protein once. The data hold 65,000 to 95,000 distinct CDR3 sequences, with 5% observed a single time. Sequencing was performed on whole blood, taken at baseline. The source is an adult who was a healthcare worker with PCR-confirmed SARS-CoV-2 infection or an uninfected control (not recorded which). Each CDR3 is given with its conserved first and last residue. The D gene is left open where the match is weak. For some rows the clone size is stated as once, few or many, or as a class when expanded; others skip it.

V gene	clone size	D gene	J gene	CDR3 DNA	CDR3 protein
TRBV3-1	few	TRBD2	TRBJ2-2	TGTGCCAGCAGCCAAGCGGGAGGGCCGACCGGGGAGCTGTTTTTT	CASSQAGGPTGELFF
TRBV6-5	many	.	TRBJ1-1	TGTGCCAGCAGTTACCCCCCCCAGCGGGCTTTCTTT	CASSYPPQRAFF
TRBV5-1	.	.	TRBJ2-7	TGCGCCAGCAGCACAGATGTCGGCACGACCTACGAGCAGTACTTC	CASSTDVGTTYEQYF
TRBV7-9	many	.	TRBJ2-1	TGTGCCAGCAGCGCAGCTCAGGGGGCGTCTAGCGGATACAATGAGCAGTTCTTC	CASSAAQGASSGYNEQFF
TRBV11-2	many	TRBD2	TRBJ2-7	TGTGCCAGCAGCTTCGGACTAGCGGGAGTCTACGAGCAGTACTTC	CASSFGLAGVYEQYF
TRBV6-1	.	TRBD1	TRBJ2-5	TGTGCCAGCAGTGATATTTGGGACAGGGGGGAGACCCAGTACTTC	CASSDIWDRGETQYF
TRBV30	many	.	TRBJ1-1	TGTGCCTGGAGTCTCCAGGTTCAACGTTTAGCTTTCTTT	CAWSLQVQRLAFF
TRBV6-6	few	TRBD2	TRBJ2-7	TGTGCCAGCAGGTCTAGCGGGGAGGGGTACGAGCAGTACTTC	CASRSSGEGYEQYF
TRBV7-6	many	.	TRBJ2-1	TGTGCCAGCAGCTTAGTAACGGAGGCCCCCAATGAGCAGTTCTTC	CASSLVTEAPNEQFF
TRBV20-1	many	TRBD1	TRBJ2-7	TGCAGTGCTAGCCTATCCGGGACAGGGAGGGACGAGCAGTACTTC	CSASLSGTGRDEQYF
TRBV2	.	.	TRBJ2-4	TGTGCCAGCAGTGAAGGGACGGCTGGACTAGCCAAAAACATTCAGTACTTC	CASSEGTAGLAKNIQYF
TRBV20-1	many	.	TRBJ1-1	TGCAGTGCCCACAACGGTGAAGCGCCTGAAGCTTTCTTT	CSAHNGEAPEAFF
TRBV21-1	.	.	TRBJ2-1	TGTGCCAGCAGCAAAGTGGAGCCCCACGTCCATTACAATGAGCAGTTCTTC	CASSKVEPHVHYNEQFF
TRBV6-5	many	TRBD2	TRBJ2-3	TGTGCCAGCAGTTACTCAGCCGGACTAGCGGGAGGAGTAGGAGATACGCAGTATTTT	CASSYSAGLAGGVGDTQYF
TRBV29-1	.	.	TRBJ2-1	TGCAGCGTGGGAGACGTGGAATCGGCCCACAATGAGCAGTTCTTC	CSVGDVESAHNEQFF
TRBV2	many	TRBD2	TRBJ2-7	TGTGCCAGCAGTCGGGCTAAGCTCGGCGGGAGGCACGAGCAGTACTTC	CASSRAKLGGRHEQYF
TRBV27	.	TRBD2	TRBJ2-5	TGTGCCAGCAGCCCACTAGCGGGAGGGCCACCCCAGCAGAAAGAGACCCAGTACTTC	CASSPLAGGPPQQKETQYF
TRBV15	.	.	TRBJ1-2	TGTGCCACCAGCACACCTAACTATGGCTACACCTTC	CATSTPNYGYTF
TRBV7-9	once	.	TRBJ2-6	TGTGCCAGCAGCAGGGGAGCTGGGGCCAACGTCCTGACTTTC	CASSRGAGANVLTF
TRBV20-1	few	.	TRBJ1-5	TGCAGTGCTGCACCGAGCAATCAGCCCCAGCATTTT	CSAAPSNQPQHF
TRBV12-3/TRBV12-4	.	.	TRBJ1-4	TGTGCCAGCAGTTTCTGGACGGATGAAAAACTGTTTTTT	CASSFWTDEKLFF
TRBV27	many	TRBD1	TRBJ1-1	TGTGCCAGCAGTATCGGGACAGGGGGGACTGAAGCTTTCTTT	CASSIGTGGTEAFF
TRBV25-1	many	.	TRBJ2-1	TGTGCCAGCAGTGAACAGGGCACTAGTGAGCAGTTCTTC	CASSEQGTSEQFF
TRBV6-6	many	.	TRBJ2-2	TGTGCCAGCAGTTACTCCGGGGGAGGTAACACCGGGGAGCTGTTTTTT	CASSYSGGGNTGELFF
TRBV7-8	many	.	TRBJ2-1	TGTGCCAGCACTCGGAACGTCGGCGGGCCCTCCTACAATGAGCAGTTCTTC	CASTRNVGGPSYNEQFF
TRBV28	.	.	TRBJ2-7	TGTGCCAGCCACGAGGCGGGTTACGAGCAGTACTTC	CASHEAGYEQYF
TRBV7-9	many	TRBD1	TRBJ2-7	TGTGCCAGCAGCCCTCCCGCCGGACAGGGGGTACCCTACGAGCAGTACTTC	CASSPPAGQGVPYEQYF
TRBV12-3/TRBV12-4	.	TRBD1	TRBJ2-7	TGTGCCAGCAGGGACAGGGTCTCCTACGAGCAGTACTTC	CASRDRVSYEQYF
TRBV2	.	.	TRBJ2-1	TGTGCCAGCAGGCCAGGGGTAGTAAGGGAGCAGTTCTTC	CASRPGVVREQFF
TRBV11-2	.	.	TRBJ2-1	TGTGCCAGCAGCTTAACAGGGTTGGACAATGAGCAGTTCTTC	CASSLTGLDNEQFF
TRBV7-9	few	.	TRBJ2-1	TGTGCCAGCAGCTTTGCAGGGATCAATGAGCAGTTCTTC	CASSFAGINEQFF